The subject of this entry is one T cell receptor beta chain. Its antigen is unknown. No base-level quality is on record; no much larger clone is a single base apart. From its cysteine to its phenylalanine, the CDR3 spans 13 amino acids. Only the CDR3 portion is preserved as DNA: 39 bases, with reading frame beginning at the first base. V gives up 4 bases and J gives up 11 bases, and the segment between their germline ends measures 18 bases. From a lookup of the germline V gene (reference sequence), CDR1 and CDR2 are SGHNT and YYREEE. Receptor amplification or capture employed the immunoSEQ multiplex PCR assay. TCRdb carries this immuneACCESS record with in-frame sequences only. Its versions omit some clonotypes, under half of them owing to an unresolved V gene in the studies checked, with the rest unexplained. The sample table lists more than 550,000 clones, approximately 85% of them with a count of one. The ten most abundant clones make up more than 0.01% of the sample.

This record belongs to a study of shared T cell receptors in the human thymus (dated by TCRdb to about 2021). About the full investigation: The study examined how self-reactive, shared T-cell receptor alpha chains are generated in the human thymus.

These data also formed part of another study, on human thymus T cells. As that second paper reports: Immunologically healthy infants undergoing open corrective cardiac surgery for congenital heart defects in Finland were used as donors. The thymus tissue came from surgical resects taken out during corrective cardiac surgery. Both the thymic and the peripheral blood repertoires appeared to show biased V and J gene segment usage. Highly overlapping thymic TCR repertoires among unrelated individuals were reported in the related research. The study characterized TCR alpha and beta repertoires from eight infant thymus samples and four related peripheral blood samples. The cohort included a handful of male and two female infants, with donor ages spanning 7 to 244 days. After being mechanically released from the tissue, thymocytes were kept at -70 degrees C in pellets of roughly 10-30 million cells. Genomic DNA was extracted from frozen cell pellets with a QIAsymphony instrument. The immunoSEQ multiplex PCR assay was used to amplify the TCRB and TCRAD loci from a standardized quantity of quality-controlled genomic DNA. The V(D)J region was spanned by amplicons of a length sufficient to cover the CDR3 and to identify V and J genes. Amplicon sequencing was performed on an Illumina platform through the commercial immunoSEQ service. Corrections for primer bias and sequencing errors followed previously described methods, while TCRAD and TCRB definitions were based on the IMGT database. Repertoires were analysed with immunoSEQ Analyzer 3.0 and VDJTools, covering basic statistics, V/J segment usage, diversity estimates, rarefaction and pairwise overlap. Diversity was estimated with Chao1, ChaoE, Efron-Thisted, Shannon and inverse Simpson indices, and also on datasets down-sampled to the smallest sample. Repertoire overlap was assessed by strict matching of CDR3 nucleotide sequence, V gene and J gene, and clustering was done by Jaccard-based multidimensional scaling. On average, thymus samples yielded around 810,000 unique TCRB clonotypes, whereas blood samples yielded about 80,000.

Here the chain combines TRBV5-4 and TRBJ1-1, and perhaps TRBD1 as D gene, on 5 matching bases. Sequencing used thymocytes. The clonotype comes from a girl in the first two years of life with a congenital heart defect. Donor details come from another sample of the same person, matched by shared clones. The DNA is as follows: TGTGCCAGCAGCCCGGAGCCCAGGGTAAGGGCTTTCTTT. Its coded protein is CASSPEPRVRAFF.